Listed below are T cell receptor beta chains from one sample, sequenced in a study of vaccination effects on CD4 cells after COVID-19. Their antigens are not known. The assay was immunoSEQ multiplex PCR, and TCRdb's table has in-frame clones only and misses some. The sample shows 25,000 to 30,000 clones, roughly 77% of them seen only once. Sequenced material: CD4+ T cells from PBMCs cultured with HCoV-229E spike peptides, taken after COVID-19 vaccination. Every receptor here comes from a human donor who received a COVID-19 vaccine. CDR3s include the opening cysteine and the closing phenylalanine or tryptophan. D genes are given only for firm matches. The size field is filled for only some rows; it gives once, few, many or a size class.

size | D | J | length | V | DNA | CDR3
once | . | TRBJ2-5 | 13 | TRBV24-1 | TGTGCCACCAGTGACCCACTCCGAGAGACCCAGTACTTC | CATSDPLRETQYF
. | . | TRBJ1-1 | 15 | TRBV4-1 | TGCGCCAGCAGTCGACTTGGCAGGGGTGGAACTGAAGCTTTCTTT | CASSRLGRGGTEAFF
. | TRBD1 | TRBJ1-5 | 17 | TRBV4-1 | TGCGCCAGCAGTCAAGGCGTGGGCAGGGGGCGACTTCAGCCCCAGCATTTT | CASSQGVGRGRLQPQHF
. | . | TRBJ1-1 | 14 | TRBV6-5 | TGTGCCAGCAACTTCCCCGAGAGGGCTGGGGAAGCTTTCTTT | CASNFPERAGEAFF
. | . | TRBJ2-2 | 15 | TRBV7-7 | TGTGCCAGCAGCTTAGACGGGGGTAACACCGGGGAGCTGTTTTTT | CASSLDGGNTGELFF
. | . | TRBJ1-1 | 13 | TRBV24-1 | TGTGCCACCAGTCCTCCTGCGGGCACTGAAGCTTTCTTT | CATSPPAGTEAFF
. | . | TRBJ2-1 | 14 | TRBV5-1 | TGCGCCAGCAGCTTGGATAGCTCCTACAATGAGCAGTTCTTC | CASSLDSSYNEQFF
once | . | TRBJ1-5 | 15 | TRBV10-3 | TGTGCCATCAGTGATGCCGTAGGGAGCAATCAGCCCCAGCATTTT | CAISDAVGSNQPQHF
few | . | TRBJ1-1 | 15 | TRBV5-4 | TGTGCCAGCAGCCTCCCGACAGAGATGAACACTGAAGCTTTCTTT | CASSLPTEMNTEAFF
few | . | TRBJ1-2 | 14 | TRBV5-5 | TGTGCCAGCAGCCGAGGGGGGTACAGCGATGGCTACACCTTC | CASSRGGYSDGYTF
. | TRBD1 | TRBJ2-7 | 19 | TRBV11-2 | TGTGCCAGCAGCTTAGTTTCTACAGGGGGTATAGGAATTTCCTACGAGCAGTACTTC | CASSLVSTGGIGISYEQYF
. | TRBD2 | TRBJ2-1 | 16 | TRBV2 | TGTGCCAGCAGCCTGACTAGCGGGAGCCTCACCAATGAGCAGTTCTTC | CASSLTSGSLTNEQFF
. | . | TRBJ2-7 | 15 | TRBV6-5 | TGTGCCAGCAGTTACGAAGAAGCTAGCATCTACGAGCAGTACTTC | CASSYEEASIYEQYF
once | . | TRBJ2-2 | 13 | TRBV9 | TGTGCCAGCACCACCCCGAACACCGGGGAGCTGTTTTTT | CASTTPNTGELFF
. | . | TRBJ1-3 | 17 | TRBV19 | TGTGCCAGTAGTTACCTACAGGGTACAAACTCTGGAAACACCATATATTTT | CASSYLQGTNSGNTIYF
. | TRBD2 | TRBJ2-1 | 16 | TRBV5-1 | TGCGCCAGCAGCTGGACTAGCGGGAGCTCCTACAATGAGCAGTTCTTC | CASSWTSGSSYNEQFF
medium-sized | . | TRBJ1-3 | 15 | TRBV6-5 | TGTGCCAGCAGTTACTACAGCCACGCCGGAAACACCATATATTTT | CASSYYSHAGNTIYF
. | . | TRBJ2-2 | 13 | TRBV5-4 | TGTGCCAGCAGCGTAGACTCAGCCGGGGAGCTGTTTTTT | CASSVDSAGELFF
few | . | TRBJ1-1 | 16 | TRBV4-1 | TGCGCCAGCAGCCAAGCCTCGGTACAAATGGGCACTGAAGCTTTCTTT | CASSQASVQMGTEAFF
once | . | TRBJ2-7 | 11 | TRBV3-1/TRBV3-2 | TGTGCCAGCGGGGACACCTACGAGCAGTACTTC | CASGDTYEQYF
. | . | TRBJ1-1 | 11 | TRBV29-1 | TGCAGCGGAAAGGGGTACACTGAAGCTTTCTTT | CSGKGYTEAFF
. | . | TRBJ1-2 | 13 | TRBV5-4 | TGTGCCAGCAGCTTGGAGGAAAACTATGGCTACACCTTC | CASSLEENYGYTF
. | . | TRBJ1-1 | 18 | TRBV4-1 | TGCGCCAGCAGCCATACCGGGACCGCTAAAGCCTCGAACACTGAAGCTTTCTTT | CASSHTGTAKASNTEAFF
. | TRBD2 | TRBJ2-7 | 17 | TRBV11-2 | TGTGCCAGCAGCCTACTCACGGCGGCGGGAGGGCCGTACGAGCAGTACTTC | CASSLLTAAGGPYEQYF
. | . | TRBJ1-6 | 17 | TRBV6-1 | TGTGCCAGCAGTGGGTGGGGGGAGAACTCCTATAATTCACCCCTCCACTTT | CASSGWGENSYNSPLHF
. | TRBD1 | TRBJ1-3 | 15 | TRBV3-1/TRBV3-2 | TGTGCCAGCAGCCTACAGGGGGCGTATGGAAACACCATATATTTT | CASSLQGAYGNTIYF
. | . | TRBJ2-1 | 14 | TRBV9 | TGTGCCAGCAGCGCCGGGAATGCGAACAATGAGCAGTTCTTC | CASSAGNANNEQFF
few | . | TRBJ2-5 | 13 | TRBV5-1 | TGCGCCAGCAGTACAGGGTTTTTGGAGACCCAGTACTTC | CASSTGFLETQYF
. | . | TRBJ1-2 | 15 | TRBV4-1 | TGCGCCAGCAGCCAAGATGAACAAGGGTACTATGGCTACACCTTC | CASSQDEQGYYGYTF
. | . | TRBJ2-3 | 15 | TRBV11-2 | TGTGCCAGCAGCTCGACAGTTCTTAGCACAGATACGCAGTATTTT | CASSSTVLSTDTQYF
. | . | TRBJ1-1 | 15 | TRBV3-1/TRBV3-2 | TGTGCCAGCAGCCAAGAGGGAGCGGTAAACACTGAAGCTTTCTTT | CASSQEGAVNTEAFF
. | TRBD2 | TRBJ2-7 | 17 | TRBV4-1 | TGCGCCAGCAGCCGTACCGGGACTAGCGGGGGCTTCTACGAGCAGTACTTC | CASSRTGTSGGFYEQYF
. | . | TRBJ1-5 | 16 | TRBV5-1 | TGCGCCAGCAGCTTGGGGCCGGGATACTCCTATCAGCCCCAGCATTTT | CASSLGPGYSYQPQHF
. | TRBD1 | TRBJ1-4 | 14 | TRBV2 | TGTGCCAGCAAGGAGGGGACAGTTAATGAAAAACTGTTTTTT | CASKEGTVNEKLFF
. | . | TRBJ1-5 | 15 | TRBV2 | TGTGCCAGCAGTCGGGGCAGGGGAGGAGATCAGCCCCAGCATTTT | CASSRGRGGDQPQHF
once | TRBD1 | TRBJ2-3 | 16 | TRBV6-4 | TGTGCCAGCAGTTCCGTCCCGGGACAGGGGACAGATACGCAGTATTTT | CASSSVPGQGTDTQYF
. | . | TRBJ2-1 | 12 | TRBV7-9 | TGTGCCAGCAGCACCGCGGCGGGTGAGCAGTTCTTC | CASSTAAGEQFF
. | . | TRBJ2-1 | 15 | TRBV6-5 | TGTGCCAGCAGTTACTATGGGACGGTCCACAATGAGCAGTTCTTC | CASSYYGTVHNEQFF
few | TRBD1 | TRBJ2-3 | 14 | TRBV7-2 | TGTGCCAGCAGCTCGATCCACACAGGGGGTACGCAGTATTTT | CASSSIHTGGTQYF
once | TRBD1 | TRBJ2-1 | 15 | TRBV3-1/TRBV3-2 | TGTGCCAGCAGCCGGGACAGGGGGTCCCACAATGAGCAGTTCTTC | CASSRDRGSHNEQFF
few | . | TRBJ2-2 | 13 | TRBV11-2 | TGTGCCAGCAGCTTAGGATACACCGGGGAGCTGTTTTTT | CASSLGYTGELFF
. | . | TRBJ2-1 | 14 | TRBV6-4 | TGTGCCAGCAGTCTTACCGGTGCGAGGGATGAGCAGTTCTTC | CASSLTGARDEQFF
. | TRBD2 | TRBJ2-6 | 17 | TRBV4-2 | TGTGCCAGCAGCCAAGATCCTGCGGGGGGTGGGGCCAACGTCCTGACTTTC | CASSQDPAGGGANVLTF
. | . | TRBJ2-2 | 14 | TRBV4-2 | TGTGCCAGCAGCCGAGGGAAGAACACCGGGGAGCTGTTTTTT | CASSRGKNTGELFF
once | TRBD2 | TRBJ2-2 | 14 | TRBV2 | TGTGCCACCGGGACTAGCGGGGCCCCCGGGGAGCTGTTTTTT | CATGTSGAPGELFF
once | . | TRBJ1-4 | 13 | TRBV5-1 | TGCGCCAGCAGCTTCCAGGGAGGTGAAAAACTGTTTTTT | CASSFQGGEKLFF
few | . | TRBJ2-1 | 15 | TRBV3-1/TRBV3-2 | TGTGCCAGCAGCCAAGTGGTCGGGATGGCGGATGAGCAGTTCTTC | CASSQVVGMADEQFF
. | . | TRBJ1-1 | 12 | TRBV5-1 | TGCGCCAGCAGCTTGGGCACTACTGAAGCTTTCTTT | CASSLGTTEAFF
. | . | TRBJ2-1 | 12 | TRBV18 | TGTGCCAGCTCAGAGGGATACAATGAGCAGTTCTTC | CASSEGYNEQFF
few | . | TRBJ2-5 | 14 | TRBV7-8 | TGTGCCAGCAGCTTAGTTTCTAGCCGAGAGACCCAGTACTTC | CASSLVSSRETQYF